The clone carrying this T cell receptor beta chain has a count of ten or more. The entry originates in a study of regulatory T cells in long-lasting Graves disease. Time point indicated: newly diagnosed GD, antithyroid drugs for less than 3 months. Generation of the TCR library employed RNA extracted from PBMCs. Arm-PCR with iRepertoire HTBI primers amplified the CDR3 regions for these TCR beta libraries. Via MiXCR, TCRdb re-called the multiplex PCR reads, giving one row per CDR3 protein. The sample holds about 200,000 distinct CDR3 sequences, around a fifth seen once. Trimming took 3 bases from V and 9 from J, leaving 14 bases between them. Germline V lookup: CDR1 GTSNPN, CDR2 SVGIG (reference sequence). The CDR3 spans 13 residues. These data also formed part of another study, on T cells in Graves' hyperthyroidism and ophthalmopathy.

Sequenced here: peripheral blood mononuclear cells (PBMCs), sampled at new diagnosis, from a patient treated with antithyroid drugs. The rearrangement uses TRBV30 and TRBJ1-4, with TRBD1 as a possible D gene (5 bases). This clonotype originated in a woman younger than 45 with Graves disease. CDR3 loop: CAWRNADTQKLFF. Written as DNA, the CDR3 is TGTGCCTGGAGAAACGCGGACACGCAAAAACTGTTTTTT.